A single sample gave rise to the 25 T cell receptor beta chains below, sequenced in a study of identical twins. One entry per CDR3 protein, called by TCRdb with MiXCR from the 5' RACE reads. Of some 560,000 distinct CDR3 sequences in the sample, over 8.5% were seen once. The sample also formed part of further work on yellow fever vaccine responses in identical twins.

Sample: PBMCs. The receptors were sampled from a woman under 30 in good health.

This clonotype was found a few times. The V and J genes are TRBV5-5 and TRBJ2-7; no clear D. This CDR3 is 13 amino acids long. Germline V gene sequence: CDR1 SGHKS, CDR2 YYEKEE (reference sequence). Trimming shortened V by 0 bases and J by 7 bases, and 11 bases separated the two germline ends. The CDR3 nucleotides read TGTGCCAGCAGCTTGGAGATATCGTGGGAGCAGTACTTC. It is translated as CASSLEISWEQYF.

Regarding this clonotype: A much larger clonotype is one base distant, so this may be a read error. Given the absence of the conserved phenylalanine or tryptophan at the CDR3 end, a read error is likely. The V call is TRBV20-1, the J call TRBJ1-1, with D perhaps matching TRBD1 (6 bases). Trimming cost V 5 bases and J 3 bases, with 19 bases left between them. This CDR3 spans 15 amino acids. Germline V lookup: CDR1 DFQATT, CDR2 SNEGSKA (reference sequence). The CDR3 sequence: CSARKQGRSDTEAFY. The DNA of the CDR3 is TGCAGTGCTCGAAAACAGGGCCGTTCGGACACTGAAGCTTTCTAT.

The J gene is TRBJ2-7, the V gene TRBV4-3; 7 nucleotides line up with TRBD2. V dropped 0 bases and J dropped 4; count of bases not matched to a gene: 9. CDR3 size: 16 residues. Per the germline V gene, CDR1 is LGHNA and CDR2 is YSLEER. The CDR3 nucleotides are TGCGCCAGCAGCCAAGATTGGGAGAGGGGAGGGTACGAGCAGTACTTC. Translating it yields CASSQDWERGGYEQYF.

The CDR3 nucleotides are TGTGCCATCACCTCCGAGCGGGAGGGGAACACCGGGGAGCTGTTTTTT. It is translated as CAITSEREGNTGELFF. The chain employs TRBV10-3 and TRBJ2-2; 10 nucleotides align to TRBD2. Germline CDR1 reads ENHRY; CDR2 reads SYGVKD. The CDR3 has 16 residues. V shed 7 bases and J 1 base; nucleotides not matched to a gene: 6.

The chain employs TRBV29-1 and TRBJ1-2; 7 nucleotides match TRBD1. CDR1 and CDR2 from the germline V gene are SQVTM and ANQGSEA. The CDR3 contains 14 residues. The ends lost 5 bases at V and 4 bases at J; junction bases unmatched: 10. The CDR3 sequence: CSVYQTGLVYGYTF. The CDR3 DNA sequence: TGCAGCGTTTACCAGACAGGGCTCGTCTATGGCTACACCTTC.

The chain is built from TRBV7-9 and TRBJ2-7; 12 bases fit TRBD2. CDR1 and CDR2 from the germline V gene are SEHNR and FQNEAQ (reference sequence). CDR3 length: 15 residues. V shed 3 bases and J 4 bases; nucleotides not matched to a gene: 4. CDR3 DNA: TGTGCCAGCAGCTTGTTCGGACTAGCGGGGTACGAGCAGTACTTC. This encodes CASSLFGLAGYEQYF. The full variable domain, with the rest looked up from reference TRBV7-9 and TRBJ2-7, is DTGVSQNPRHKITKRGQNVTFRCDPISEHNRLYWYRQTLGQGPEFLTYFQNEAQLEKSRLLSDRFSAERPKGSFSTLEIQRTEQGDSAMYLCASSLFGLAGYEQYFGPGTRLTVT.

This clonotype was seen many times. In DNA, the CDR3 is TGCGCCAGCAGCCCCGGACTACAGGGCAACTATGGCTACACCTTC. Protein: CASSPGLQGNYGYTF. The J gene is TRBJ1-2, the V gene TRBV4-1, with a weak D call TRBD1 (6 bases). CDR3 size: 15 residues. CDR1 is MGHRA and CDR2 is YSYEKL in the germline V gene. Between the trimmed V and J ends, which lost 4 bases and 2 bases, there was a span of 14 bases.

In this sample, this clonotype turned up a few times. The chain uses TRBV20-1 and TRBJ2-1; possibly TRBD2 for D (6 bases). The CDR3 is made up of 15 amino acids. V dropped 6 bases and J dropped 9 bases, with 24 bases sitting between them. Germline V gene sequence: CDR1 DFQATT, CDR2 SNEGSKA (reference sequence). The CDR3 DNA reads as TGCAGTGCACCCACGCCGGGACTCCCTGGCAGTGAGCAGTTCTTC. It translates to CSAPTPGLPGSEQFF.

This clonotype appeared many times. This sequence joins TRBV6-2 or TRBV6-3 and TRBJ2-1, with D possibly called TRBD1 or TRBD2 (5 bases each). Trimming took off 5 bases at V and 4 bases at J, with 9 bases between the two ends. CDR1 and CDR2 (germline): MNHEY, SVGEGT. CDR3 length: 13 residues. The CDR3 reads CASSGTDYNEQFF. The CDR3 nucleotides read TGTGCCAGCAGTGGGACGGATTACAATGAGCAGTTCTTC.

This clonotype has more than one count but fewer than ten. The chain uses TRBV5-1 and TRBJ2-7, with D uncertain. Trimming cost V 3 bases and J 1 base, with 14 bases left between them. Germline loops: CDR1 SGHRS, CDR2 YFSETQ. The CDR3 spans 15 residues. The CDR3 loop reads CASSYSIGISYEQYF. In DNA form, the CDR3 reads TGCGCCAGCAGCTATAGTATAGGGATATCCTACGAGCAGTACTTC.

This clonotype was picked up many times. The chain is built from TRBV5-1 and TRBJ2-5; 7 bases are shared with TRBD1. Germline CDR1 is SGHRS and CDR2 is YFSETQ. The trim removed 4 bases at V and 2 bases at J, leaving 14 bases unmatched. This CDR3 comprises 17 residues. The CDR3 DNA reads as TGCGCCAGCAGCAGAACCTCGACAGGGCAGGGTCAAGAGACCCAGTACTTC. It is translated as CASSRTSTGQGQETQYF. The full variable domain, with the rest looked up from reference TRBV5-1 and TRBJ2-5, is KAGVTQTPRYLIKTRGQQVTLSCSPISGHRSVSWYQQTPGQGLQFLFEYFSETQRNKGNFPGRFSGRQFSNSRSEMNVSTLELGDSALYLCASSRTSTGQGQETQYFGPGTRLLVL.

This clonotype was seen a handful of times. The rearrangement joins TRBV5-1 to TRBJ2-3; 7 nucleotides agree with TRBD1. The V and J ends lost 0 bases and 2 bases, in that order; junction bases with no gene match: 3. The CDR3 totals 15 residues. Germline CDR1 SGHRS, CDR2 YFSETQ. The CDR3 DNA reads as TGCGCCAGCAGCTTGGGGGACAGAGACACAGATACGCAGTATTTT. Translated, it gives CASSLGDRDTDTQYF.

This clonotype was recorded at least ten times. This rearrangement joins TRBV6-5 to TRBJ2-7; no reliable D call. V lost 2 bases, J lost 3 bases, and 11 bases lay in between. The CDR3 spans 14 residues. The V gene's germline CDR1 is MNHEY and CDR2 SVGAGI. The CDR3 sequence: CASSYKFKSYEQYF. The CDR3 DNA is TGTGCCAGCAGTTACAAGTTCAAGAGCTACGAGCAGTACTTC.

CDR3 sequence: CASSPYSTGYEQYF. The CDR3 region has the DNA TGTGCCAGCAGCCCCTACTCGACAGGGTACGAGCAGTACTTC. The J gene is TRBJ2-7, the V gene TRBV7-8, with 7 bases identical to TRBD1. This CDR3 has 14 amino acids. Germline-derived CDR1 and CDR2 are SGHVS and FQNEAQ. Germline trimming cut 5 bases from V and 4 bases from J; bases unmatched to any gene: 8.

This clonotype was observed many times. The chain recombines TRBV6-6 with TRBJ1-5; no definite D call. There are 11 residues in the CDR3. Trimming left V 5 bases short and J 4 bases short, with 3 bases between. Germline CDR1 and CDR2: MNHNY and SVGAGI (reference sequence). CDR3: CASSINQPQHF. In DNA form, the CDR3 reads TGTGCCAGCAGTATTAATCAGCCCCAGCATTTT.

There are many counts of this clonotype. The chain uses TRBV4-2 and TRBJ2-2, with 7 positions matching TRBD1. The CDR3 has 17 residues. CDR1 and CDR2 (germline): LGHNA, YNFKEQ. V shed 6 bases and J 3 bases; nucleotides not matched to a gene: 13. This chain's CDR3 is CASRLDPGTVDTGELFF. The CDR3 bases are TGTGCCAGCAGACTCGATCCGGGGACAGTAGACACCGGGGAGCTGTTTTTT.

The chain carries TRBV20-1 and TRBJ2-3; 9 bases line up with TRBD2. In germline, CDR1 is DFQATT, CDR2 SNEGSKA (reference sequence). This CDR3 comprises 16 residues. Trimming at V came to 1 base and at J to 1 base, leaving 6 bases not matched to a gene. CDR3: CSARVRSGRRTDTQYF. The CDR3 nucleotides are TGCAGTGCTAGAGTAAGGAGCGGGAGGCGCACAGATACGCAGTATTTT.

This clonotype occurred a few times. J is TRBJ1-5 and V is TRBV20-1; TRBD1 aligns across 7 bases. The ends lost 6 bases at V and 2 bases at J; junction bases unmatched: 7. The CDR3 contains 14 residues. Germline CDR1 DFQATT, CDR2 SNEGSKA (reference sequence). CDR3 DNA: TGCAGTGCCAGGGGGAAAATGCGCAATCAGCCCCAGCATTTT. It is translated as CSARGKMRNQPQHF.

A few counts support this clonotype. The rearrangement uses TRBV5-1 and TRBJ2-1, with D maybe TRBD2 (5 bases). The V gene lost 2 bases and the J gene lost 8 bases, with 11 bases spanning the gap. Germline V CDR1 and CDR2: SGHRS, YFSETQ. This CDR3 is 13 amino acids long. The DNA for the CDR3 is TGCGCCAGCAGCTTTATCGGGGATGATGAGCAGTTCTTC. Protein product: CASSFIGDDEQFF.

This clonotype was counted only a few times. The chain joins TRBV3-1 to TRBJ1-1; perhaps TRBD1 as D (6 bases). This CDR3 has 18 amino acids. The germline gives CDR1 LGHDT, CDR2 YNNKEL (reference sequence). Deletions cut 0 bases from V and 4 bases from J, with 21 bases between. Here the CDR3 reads CASSQESGAERGTTEAFF. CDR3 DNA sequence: TGTGCCAGCAGCCAAGAGTCGGGGGCTGAGAGGGGGACCACTGAAGCTTTCTTT.

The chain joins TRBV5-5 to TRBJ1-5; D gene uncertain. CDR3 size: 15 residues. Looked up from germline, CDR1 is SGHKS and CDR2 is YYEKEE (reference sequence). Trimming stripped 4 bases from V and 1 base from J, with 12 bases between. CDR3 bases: TGTGCCAGCAGCCTTGGACGGTCAAGCAATCAGCCCCAGCATTTT. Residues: CASSLGRSSNQPQHF.

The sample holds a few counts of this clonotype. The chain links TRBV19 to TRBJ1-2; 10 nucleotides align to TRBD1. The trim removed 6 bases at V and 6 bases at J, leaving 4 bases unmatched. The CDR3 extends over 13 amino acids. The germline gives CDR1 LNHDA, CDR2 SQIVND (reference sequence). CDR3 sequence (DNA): TGTGCCAGTAGGGGGACAGGGGTCCATGGCTACACCTTC. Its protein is CASRGTGVHGYTF.

In nucleotides, the CDR3 is TGTGCCAGCACGTACGGGATGAACACCGGGGAGCTGTTTTTT. This encodes CASTYGMNTGELFF. The rearrangement links TRBV25-1 to TRBJ2-2, with a weak D call TRBD2 (5 bases). V gave up 7 bases and J gave up 1 base, with 10 bases separating them. The CDR3 covers 14 residues. The V gene's germline CDR1 is MGHDK and CDR2 SYGVNS.

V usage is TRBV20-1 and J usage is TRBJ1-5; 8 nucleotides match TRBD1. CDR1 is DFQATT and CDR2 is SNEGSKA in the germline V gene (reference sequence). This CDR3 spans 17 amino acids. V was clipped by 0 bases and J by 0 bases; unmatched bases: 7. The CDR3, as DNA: TGCAGTGCTAGAGAACCCCGGACAGGGTATAGCAATCAGCCCCAGCATTTT. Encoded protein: CSAREPRTGYSNQPQHF.

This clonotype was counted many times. The CDR3 nucleotides read TGTGCCAGCAGCGGGACGGACAGGGGCTACGAGCAGTACTTC. Its translation is CASSGTDRGYEQYF. The chain combines TRBV9 with TRBJ2-7, with 9 bases aligning to TRBD1. The CDR3 runs to 14 residues. The V segment lost 3 bases and the J segment 3 bases; nucleotides outside the gene matches: 4. Germline V gene lookup returns CDR1 SGDLS and CDR2 YYNGEE.